This is a list of T cell receptor beta chains from one sample in a study of T-cell reconstitution after alpha-beta-depleted transplantation in children. Each CDR3 protein is one row after TCRdb ran MiXCR on the PCR reads. The table lists about 460,000 distinct CDR3 sequences, roughly a tenth of them singletons, with about 2% in the top ten. The specimen comprised PBMCs, sampled before TCRalphabeta/CD19-depleted stem cell transplant. The receptors originated from a child younger than 10 with inherited bone marrow failure, due to receive a stem cell transplant. CDR3s include the opening cysteine and the closing phenylalanine or tryptophan. Fields, in order: D gene, J gene, clone size, V gene, CDR3 protein, CDR3 DNA. D genes are given only for firm matches. Clone sizes are given selectively: once, few, many, or a class where the clone is expanded.

>-|TRBJ1-5|-|TRBV6-2/TRBV6-3
CASSRLRTNSNQPQHF
TGTGCCAGCAGCCGCCTAAGGACCAATAGCAATCAGCCCCAGCATTTT
>-|TRBJ2-7|many|TRBV6-2/TRBV6-3
CASGGRINYEQYF
TGTGCCAGCGGGGGACGGATAAACTACGAGCAGTACTTC
>-|TRBJ2-1|-|TRBV7-2
CASSPLGLAYGLFF
TGTGCCAGCAGCCCGCTAGGGCTAGCGTATGGCCTGTTCTTC
>-|TRBJ1-1|many|TRBV29-1
CSVGSQAFF
TGCAGCGTTGGGTCACAAGCTTTCTTT
>TRBD1|TRBJ2-7|many|TRBV20-1
CSARVPGQGIYEQYF
TGCAGTGCTAGAGTCCCGGGACAGGGTATCTACGAGCAGTACTTC
>-|TRBJ2-5|few|TRBV3-1
CASSQLAREETQYF
TGTGCCAGCAGCCAACTAGCGCGTGAGGAGACCCAGTACTTC
>TRBD1|TRBJ2-2|few|TRBV23-1
CASSQSEDRGYTGELFF
TGCGCCAGCAGTCAATCGGAAGACAGGGGCTACACCGGGGAGCTGTTTTTT
>-|TRBJ2-3|many|TRBV4-3
CASSHRSDTQYF
TGCGCCAGCAGCCACCGTTCAGATACGCAGTATTTT
>-|TRBJ1-1|many|TRBV5-1
CASSFTGSNTEAFF
TGCGCCAGCAGCTTTACCGGGTCGAACACTGAAGCTTTCTTT
>-|TRBJ2-1|-|TRBV19
CASSISGISYNEQFF
TGTGCCAGTAGTATATCGGGTATTTCCTACAATGAGCAGTTCTTC
>-|TRBJ2-3|-|TRBV19
CASSIDQDTQYF
TGTGCCAGTAGTATAGATCAAGATACGCAGTATTTT
>-|TRBJ1-6|few|TRBV20-1
CSAGPGATPLHF
TGCAGTGCTGGACCCGGGGCGACACCCCTCCACTTT
>-|TRBJ2-7|many|TRBV7-2
CASSLGVLSYEQYF
TGTGCCAGCAGCTTAGGGGTCCTTTCGTACGAGCAGTACTTC
>-|TRBJ2-5|many|TRBV20-1
CSASQREETQYF
TGCAGTGCTAGTCAGCGGGAAGAGACCCAGTACTTC
>-|TRBJ2-2|many|TRBV5-1
CASSLRRVNTGELFF
TGCGCCAGCAGCTTACGCAGGGTGAACACCGGGGAGCTGTTTTTT
>-|TRBJ2-1|many|TRBV29-1
CSVPRVYNEQFF
TGCAGCGTCCCCCGGGTTTACAATGAGCAGTTCTTC
>TRBD1|TRBJ1-1|many|TRBV11-1
CASSLALLAGGGYTEAFF
TGTGCCAGCAGCTTAGCGTTGCTGGCAGGGGGCGGCTACACTGAAGCTTTCTTT
>-|TRBJ2-2|many|TRBV28
CASSERNTGELFF
TGTGCCAGCAGCGAGAGGAACACCGGGGAGCTGTTTTTT
>TRBD1|TRBJ2-7|few|TRBV27
CASSLTGGAYYEQYF
TGTGCCAGCAGTTTGACAGGGGGCGCCTACTACGAGCAGTACTTC
>TRBD2|TRBJ2-1|few|TRBV7-2
CASSLQRGNEQFF
TGTGCCAGCAGCTTACAGCGGGGCAATGAGCAGTTCTTC
>-|TRBJ2-5|many|TRBV20-1
CSARRRAEETQYF
TGCAGTGCTAGAAGGCGGGCCGAAGAGACCCAGTACTTC
>-|TRBJ2-1|many|TRBV25-1
CASSELEGAYNEQFF
TGTGCCAGCAGTGAATTGGAGGGTGCCTACAATGAGCAGTTCTTC
>-|TRBJ2-1|-|TRBV18
CASSPRGADSEQFF
TGTGCCAGCTCACCTCGGGGAGCCGACAGCGAGCAGTTCTTC
>-|TRBJ2-7|many|TRBV11-2
CASSSGTNEQYF
TGTGCCAGCAGCTCGGGGACAAACGAGCAGTACTTC
>-|TRBJ2-2|-|TRBV5-1
CASSLLSSSNTGELFF
TGCGCCAGCAGCTTGTTGTCTAGCAGCAACACCGGGGAGCTGTTTTTT
>TRBD2|TRBJ2-2|-|TRBV5-6
CASSSGSLNTGELFF
TGTGCCAGCAGCAGCGGGAGTTTGAACACCGGGGAGCTGTTTTTT
>-|TRBJ2-1|many|TRBV27
CASSLSAPVADEQFF
TGTGCCAGCAGTCTATCGGCCCCTGTAGCCGATGAGCAGTTCTTC
>TRBD1|TRBJ2-2|many|TRBV9
CASSETTGGNTGELFF
TGTGCCAGCAGCGAAACGACAGGGGGCAACACCGGGGAGCTGTTTTTT
>TRBD2|TRBJ2-5|once|TRBV5-1
CASSPGLAELQETQYF
TGCGCCAGCAGCCCGGGACTAGCGGAGTTGCAAGAGACCCAGTACTTC
>TRBD1|TRBJ2-2|-|TRBV2
CASRSGQARSGELFF
TGTGCCAGCAGATCTGGACAGGCGCGATCCGGGGAGCTGTTTTTT
>-|TRBJ1-2|-|TRBV12-3/TRBV12-4
CASSYQVAYGYGYTF
TGTGCCAGCAGTTACCAGGTGGCGTACGGCTATGGCTACACCTTC
>-|TRBJ1-5|few|TRBV19
CASSFRDQPQHF
TGTGCCAGTAGTTTTCGGGATCAGCCCCAGCATTTT
>TRBD2|TRBJ2-1|many|TRBV7-9
CASSLGSGRPYNEQFF
TGTGCCAGCAGCCTTGGGAGCGGGAGGCCCTACAATGAGCAGTTCTTC
>-|TRBJ2-1|-|TRBV19
CASRLGRNEQFF
TGTGCCAGTCGTCTAGGAAGGAATGAGCAGTTCTTC
>TRBD2|TRBJ2-4|many|TRBV11-2
CASSLWPSGSRGLTKNIQYF
TGTGCCAGCAGCTTATGGCCTAGCGGGAGTCGCGGTCTAACCAAAAACATTCAGTACTTC
>-|TRBJ2-1|-|TRBV29-1
CSVLYRQAVGNEQIF
TGCAGCGTCCTATACCGACAGGCGGTAGGCAATGAGCAGATCTTC
>-|TRBJ1-2|many|TRBV29-1
CSVNLLTGRLGYTF
TGCAGCGTTAACCTCCTCACAGGGAGGCTCGGCTACACCTTC
>TRBD1|TRBJ2-7|many|TRBV5-1
CASSFGDRVIHEQYF
TGCGCCAGCAGCTTTGGGGACAGGGTAATTCACGAGCAGTACTTC